This T cell receptor (beta chain) was found in a study of T cells after yellow fever vaccination. Study results and caveats: At around 95% for CD4 and about 88% for CD8, most primary-vaccination clones showed up again after the booster.

This CDR3 spans 13 amino acids. Trimming stripped 3 bases from V and 10 bases from J, with 13 bases between. For this clonotype: The antigen is not known.

TCR cDNA, made by 5'RACE template switching, carried an added universal primer site and UMIs. TCRdb passed the 5' RACE reads through MiXCR, listing each CDR3 protein once. In the table there are about 210,000 distinct CDR3 sequences, 6% to 8% of which are singletons. Specimen: CD4+ T cells sorted from PBMCs, collected on the day of the yellow fever booster vaccination. The source is a man between 25 and 39 years old who received the YFV17D yellow fever vaccine. This chain connects TRBV12-3 or TRBV12-4 to TRBJ2-1, with D perhaps given as TRBD1 or TRBD2 (6 bases each). The CDR3, as DNA: TGTGCCAGCAGTTTGCGGGACACCAGGGAGCAGTTCTTC. Translated: CASSLRDTREQFF.